The 23 T cell receptor beta chains below were found in one sample sequenced in a study of CD8 T cells in ankylosing spondylitis. Using its own MiXCR run on the 5' RACE reads, TCRdb lists one record per CDR3 protein. The sample includes about 250,000 distinct CDR3 sequences, over 30% of them seen just once. Source material: blood, either unsorted or a sorted T cell fraction (not recorded which). Receptors originate from a male donor with ankylosing spondylitis or in good health (not recorded which).

The rearrangement links TRBV12-3 or TRBV12-4 to TRBJ1-5, with no clear D. The V gene lost 3 bases and the J gene lost 0 bases, with 9 bases spanning the gap. The CDR3 is 15 amino acids. CDR3 coding DNA: TGTGCCAGCAGTTTTGTGGGGAATAGCAATCAGCCCCAGCATTTT. Its translation is CASSFVGNSNQPQHF.

The gene calls are TRBV10-3 and TRBJ1-1, with D tentatively TRBD1 (5 bases). The CDR3 spans 14 residues. The V and J ends lost 3 bases and 7 bases respectively, with 15 bases between them. CDR1 is ENHRY, CDR2 SYGVKD, per germline. CDR3 region: CAISDGGTQYEAFF. CDR3 nucleotide sequence: TGTGCCATCAGTGACGGCGGGACCCAATATGAAGCTTTCTTT.

The table lists this clonotype with a few counts. This chain connects TRBV29-1 to TRBJ2-7, with 7 bases matching TRBD2. Germline V gene lookup returns CDR1 SQVTM and CDR2 ANQGSEA. V dropped 3 bases and J dropped 4; count of bases not matched to a gene: 6. The CDR3 contains 13 residues. CDR3 nucleotides: TGCAGCGTTGAGGCCGGGGAGGGGTACGAGCAGTACTTC. This codes for CSVEAGEGYEQYF.

V usage is TRBV20-1 and J usage is TRBJ2-2; D call uncertain. The length of the CDR3 is 15 residues. Trimming left V 3 bases short and J 3 bases short, with 14 bases between. Germline V gene sequence: CDR1 DFQATT, CDR2 SNEGSKA (reference sequence). CDR3 in DNA: TGCAGTGCTAGGACTCCCGGGCAGGACACCGGGGAGCTGTTTTTT. This translates into CSARTPGQDTGELFF.

The gene calls are TRBV18 and TRBJ2-7, with 7 bases fitting TRBD1. CDR1 and CDR2 (germline): KGHSH, LQKENI. The CDR3 extends over 14 amino acids. V gave up 5 bases and J gave up 7 bases; unmatched junction bases: 11. CDR3 DNA: TGTGCCAGCTCATACGACAGGGACCCCCTGGAGCAGTACTTC. It specifies CASSYDRDPLEQYF.

This clonotype was seen a handful of times. The genes are TRBV7-9 and TRBJ1-2; maybe TRBD1 (5 bases). CDR3 length equals 14 residues. V dropped 1 base and J dropped 4 bases, with 10 bases sitting between them. Germline loops: CDR1 SEHNR, CDR2 FQNEAQ (reference sequence). This CDR3 is CASSLGAGLYGYTF. The CDR3 nucleotides are TGTGCCAGCAGCTTAGGGGCAGGGCTCTATGGCTACACCTTC.

The gene calls are TRBV20-1 and TRBJ1-4; TRBD1 matches at 10 bases. The CDR3 has 19 residues. From germline, CDR1 is DFQATT and CDR2 SNEGSKA (reference sequence). V was pared by 0 bases and J by 0 bases, with 10 bases of the junction left unmatched. CDR3 in amino acids: CSARDLTGDRGTTNEKLFF. As DNA, the CDR3 is TGCAGTGCTAGAGATCTAACGGGGGACAGGGGTACAACTAATGAAAAACTGTTTTTT.

The chain employs TRBV12-3 or TRBV12-4 and TRBJ1-6; 10 bases align to TRBD1. The CDR3 has 15 residues. Trimming cost V 1 base and J 9 bases; bases outside gene matches: 3. The DNA of the CDR3 is TGTGCCAGCAGTTTAGGGGACAGGGGTTCTTCACCCCTCCACTTT. This gives the protein CASSLGDRGSSPLHF.

The chain carries TRBV18 and TRBJ2-7, with no clear D. Germline CDR1 KGHSH, CDR2 LQKENI. The V gene lost 2 bases and the J gene lost 4 bases, with 9 bases spanning the gap. CDR3 length: 13 residues. CDR3 residues: CASSPGRNYEQYF. The CDR3 DNA is TGTGCCAGCTCACCAGGACGGAATTACGAGCAGTACTTC.

This clonotype was seen at least ten times. The chain employs TRBV12-3 or TRBV12-4 and TRBJ2-1; D call uncertain. V lost 5 bases, J lost 6 bases, and 14 bases lay in between. The CDR3 length is 14 residues. The CDR3 coding sequence is TGTGCCAGCAGTCCACACGCACCGACCAATGAGCAGTTCTTC. Translating it yields CASSPHAPTNEQFF.

This clonotype came up a few times. The chain links TRBV12-3 or TRBV12-4 to TRBJ2-1; TRBD1 aligns across 10 bases. The CDR3 extends over 15 amino acids. Trimming removed 6 bases from V and 4 bases from J; junction bases left unmatched: 6. The CDR3, as DNA: TGTGCCAGCAGCCCGACAGGGGGCGGGTACAATGAGCAGTTCTTC. Translating it yields CASSPTGGGYNEQFF.

The CDR3 reads CATSLAGSGETQYF. CDR3 nucleotides: TGTGCCACATCACTAGCGGGGTCAGGAGAGACCCAGTACTTC. This chain uses TRBV12-3 or TRBV12-4 with TRBJ2-5; 10 nucleotides line up with TRBD2. V lost 10 bases, J lost 4 bases, and 9 bases stayed unmatched. CDR3 size: 14 residues.

This clonotype came up many times. This chain links TRBV10-3 with TRBJ2-6; D is unresolved. V dropped 2 bases and J dropped 2 bases, with 7 bases sitting between them. Per the germline V gene, CDR1 is ENHRY and CDR2 is SYGVKD. The CDR3 sequence is 15 residues long. Here the CDR3 reads CAISEKDAGANVLTF. CDR3 DNA: TGTGCCATCAGTGAGAAGGACGCTGGGGCCAACGTCCTGACTTTC.

This clonotype was picked up a small number of times. V usage is TRBV5-5 and J usage is TRBJ2-7, with D uncertain. Looked up from germline, CDR1 is SGHKS and CDR2 is YYEKEE (reference sequence). Trimming pared 4 bases from V and 6 bases from J, leaving 23 bases between. The CDR3 has 16 amino acids. This CDR3 reads CASSPRIVSRQPEQYF. The DNA of the CDR3 is TGTGCCAGCAGCCCAAGGATAGTGTCGCGCCAGCCCGAGCAGTACTTC.

This clonotype was seen a handful of times. This chain connects TRBV20-1 to TRBJ2-5, with 9 bases aligning to TRBD1. Germline CDR1 and CDR2: DFQATT and SNEGSKA (reference sequence). The CDR3 is 14 residues long. With 6 bases clipped from V and 3 bases from J, the junction kept 8 bases outside the gene matches. CDR3 amino acids: CSARQGGGEETQYF. In nucleotides, the CDR3 is TGCAGTGCCAGACAGGGGGGGGGCGAAGAGACCCAGTACTTC.

This clonotype has just a few counts. The gene calls are TRBV10-3 and TRBJ2-1; D is possibly TRBD1 or TRBD2 (6 bases each). Per germline, CDR1 ENHRY and CDR2 SYGVKD. This CDR3 contains 14 residues. V gave up 10 bases and J gave up 3 bases, with 16 bases separating them. This CDR3 reads CATRGGGFYNEQFF. CDR3 bases: TGTGCCACCAGGGGTGGGGGGTTCTACAATGAGCAGTTCTTC.

This clonotype was recorded a few times. J is TRBJ2-5 and V is TRBV6-1, with D tentatively TRBD2 (5 bases). Per germline, CDR1 MNHNS and CDR2 SASEGT. The CDR3 is 14 amino acids. Trimming pared 5 bases from V and 9 bases from J, leaving 19 bases between. The CDR3, as DNA: TGTGCCAGCAGTCGAGTAGCGTGGTCCGGGGCCCAGTACTTC. This translates into CASSRVAWSGAQYF.

The CDR3 region has the DNA TGTGCCAGCAGGGGGTTGGAGACCCAGTACTTC. Protein sequence: CASRGLETQYF. V is TRBV12-3 or TRBV12-4 and J is TRBJ2-5; D call uncertain. V was cut by 6 bases and J by 5 bases, with 7 bases left in between. The CDR3 runs to 11 residues.

In this sample, this clonotype turned up a few times. The chain is built from TRBV27 and TRBJ1-4; D unresolved. Trimming removed 0 bases from V and 7 bases from J, with 9 bases in between. CDR1 and CDR2 (germline): MNHEY, SMNVEV (reference sequence). This CDR3 has 14 residues. As DNA, the CDR3 is TGTGCCAGCAGTTTATCCCGAGGTAGTGAAAAACTGTTTTTT. This encodes CASSLSRGSEKLFF.

This clonotype has more than one count but fewer than ten. J is TRBJ2-3 and V is TRBV10-3; perhaps TRBD1 as D (5 bases). Per the germline V gene, CDR1 is ENHRY and CDR2 is SYGVKD. Trimming pared 2 bases from V and 3 bases from J, leaving 12 bases between. The CDR3 totals 15 residues. Here the CDR3 reads CAISEGPAGTDTQYF. The CDR3, as DNA: TGTGCCATCAGTGAGGGCCCTGCAGGGACAGATACGCAGTATTTT.

This clonotype occurred a few times. The V and J genes are TRBV10-2 and TRBJ2-7, with TRBD1 as a possible D gene (5 bases). The CDR3 loop spans 12 amino acids. V was shortened by 7 bases and J by 5 bases, with 12 bases between the two germline ends. Germline lookup yields CDR1 WSHSY and CDR2 SAAADI. For the CDR3, the DNA is TGCGCCAGCACGCCCTGGGGCAACGAGCAGTACTTC. Amino acid sequence: CASTPWGNEQYF.

The chain carries TRBV4-2 and TRBJ2-3; 13 bases match TRBD2. V shed 0 bases, J shed 2 bases, and the junction held 5 bases outside the gene matches. This CDR3 is built from 18 residues. In germline, CDR1 is LGHNA, CDR2 YNFKEQ. CDR3 sequence: CASSQDEGLAGFTDTQYF. The CDR3, as DNA: TGTGCCAGCAGCCAAGATGAGGGACTAGCGGGGTTCACAGATACGCAGTATTTT.

J is TRBJ2-2 and V is TRBV9; D perhaps matches TRBD1 (6 bases). This CDR3 comprises 16 residues. The germline V gene encodes CDR1 SGDLS and CDR2 YYNGEE. Trimming removed 0 bases from V and 7 bases from J, with 16 bases in between. The CDR3 sequence: CASSVALAGELGELFF. CDR3 DNA sequence: TGTGCCAGCAGCGTAGCTCTGGCAGGGGAGCTCGGGGAGCTGTTTTTT.